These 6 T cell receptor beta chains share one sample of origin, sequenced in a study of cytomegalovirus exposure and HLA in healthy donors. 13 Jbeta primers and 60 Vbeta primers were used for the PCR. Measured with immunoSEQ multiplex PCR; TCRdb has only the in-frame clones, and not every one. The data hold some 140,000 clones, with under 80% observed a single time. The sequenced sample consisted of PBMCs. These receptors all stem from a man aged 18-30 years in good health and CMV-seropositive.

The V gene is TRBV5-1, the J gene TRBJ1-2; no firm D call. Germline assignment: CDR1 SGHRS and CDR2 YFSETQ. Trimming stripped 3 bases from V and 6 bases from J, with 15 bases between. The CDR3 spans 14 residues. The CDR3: CASSYGTGIHGYTF. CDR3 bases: TGCGCCAGCAGCTATGGCACCGGGATCCATGGCTACACCTTC.

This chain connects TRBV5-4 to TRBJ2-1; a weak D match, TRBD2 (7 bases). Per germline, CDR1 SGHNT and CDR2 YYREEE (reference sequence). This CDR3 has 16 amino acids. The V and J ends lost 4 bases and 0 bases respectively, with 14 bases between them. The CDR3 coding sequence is TGTGCCAGCAGCGTGGGGGGGGGCCTCTCCTACAATGAGCAGTTCTTC. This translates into CASSVGGGLSYNEQFF.

The DNA of the CDR3 is TGTGCCAGCAGCCAAGACCCTCCCGCGGGGGTTCCCACAGATACGCAGTATTTT. Translation gives CASSQDPPAGVPTDTQYF. The V call is TRBV4-2, the J call TRBJ2-3, with 7 nucleotides matching TRBD2. The V gene's germline CDR1 is LGHNA and CDR2 YNFKEQ. Trimming cost V 0 bases and J 2 bases; bases outside gene matches: 11. This CDR3 comprises 18 residues.

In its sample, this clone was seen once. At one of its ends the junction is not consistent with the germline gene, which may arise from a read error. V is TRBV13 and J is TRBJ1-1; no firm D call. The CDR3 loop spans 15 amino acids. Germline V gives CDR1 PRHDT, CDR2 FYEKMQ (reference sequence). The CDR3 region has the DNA TGTGCCAGCACCTTAATATCTACCGATAACACTGAAGCTTTCTTT. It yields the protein CASTLISTDNTEAFF.

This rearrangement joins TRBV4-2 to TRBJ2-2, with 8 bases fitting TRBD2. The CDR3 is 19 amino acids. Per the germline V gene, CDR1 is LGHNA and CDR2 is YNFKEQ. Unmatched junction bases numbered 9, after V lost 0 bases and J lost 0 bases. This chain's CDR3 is CASSQERLLAESNTGELFF. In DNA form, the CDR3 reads TGTGCCAGCAGCCAAGAAAGGTTACTAGCGGAATCGAACACCGGGGAGCTGTTTTTT.

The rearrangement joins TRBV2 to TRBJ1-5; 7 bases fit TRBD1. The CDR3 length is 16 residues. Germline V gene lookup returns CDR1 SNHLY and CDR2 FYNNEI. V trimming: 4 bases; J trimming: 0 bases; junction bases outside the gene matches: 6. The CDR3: CASSVGTDYSNQPQHF. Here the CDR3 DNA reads TGTGCCAGCAGTGTCGGGACAGATTATAGCAATCAGCCCCAGCATTTT.